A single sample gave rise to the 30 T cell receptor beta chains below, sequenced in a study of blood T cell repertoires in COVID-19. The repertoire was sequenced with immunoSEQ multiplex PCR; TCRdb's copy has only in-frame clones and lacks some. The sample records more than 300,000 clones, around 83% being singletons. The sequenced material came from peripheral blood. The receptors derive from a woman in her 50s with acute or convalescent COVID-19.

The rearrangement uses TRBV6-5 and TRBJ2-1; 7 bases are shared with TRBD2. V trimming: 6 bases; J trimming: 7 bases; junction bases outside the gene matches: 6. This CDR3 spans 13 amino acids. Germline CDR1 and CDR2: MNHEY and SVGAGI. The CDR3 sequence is CASRLRGSNEQFF. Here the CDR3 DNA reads TGTGCCAGCAGGTTGCGGGGGAGTAATGAGCAGTTCTTC.

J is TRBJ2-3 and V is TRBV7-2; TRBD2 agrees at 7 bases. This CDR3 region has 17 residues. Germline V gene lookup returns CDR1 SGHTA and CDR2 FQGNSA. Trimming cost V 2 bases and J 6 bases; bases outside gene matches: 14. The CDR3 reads CASSLRGLAAAPDTQYF. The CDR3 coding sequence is TGTGCCAGCAGCTTACGTGGGCTAGCGGCGGCTCCCGATACGCAGTATTTT.

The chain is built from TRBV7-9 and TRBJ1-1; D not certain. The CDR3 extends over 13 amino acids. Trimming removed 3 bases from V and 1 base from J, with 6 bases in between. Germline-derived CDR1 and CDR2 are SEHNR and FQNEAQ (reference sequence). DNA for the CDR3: TGTGCCAGCAGCTTCGCGTCGAACACTGAAGCTTTCTTT. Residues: CASSFASNTEAFF.

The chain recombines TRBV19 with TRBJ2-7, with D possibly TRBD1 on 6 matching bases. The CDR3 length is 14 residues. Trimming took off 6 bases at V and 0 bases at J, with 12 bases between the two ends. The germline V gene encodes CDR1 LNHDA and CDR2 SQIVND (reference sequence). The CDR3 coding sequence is TGTGCCAGTAGCTCAGGGGAGAGCTCCTACGAGCAGTACTTC. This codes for CASSSGESSYEQYF.

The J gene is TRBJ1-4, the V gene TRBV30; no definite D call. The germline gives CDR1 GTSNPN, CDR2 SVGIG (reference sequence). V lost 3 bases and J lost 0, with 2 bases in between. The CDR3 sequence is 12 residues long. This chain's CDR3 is CAWSTTNEKLFF. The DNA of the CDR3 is TGTGCCTGGAGCACAACTAATGAAAAACTGTTTTTT.

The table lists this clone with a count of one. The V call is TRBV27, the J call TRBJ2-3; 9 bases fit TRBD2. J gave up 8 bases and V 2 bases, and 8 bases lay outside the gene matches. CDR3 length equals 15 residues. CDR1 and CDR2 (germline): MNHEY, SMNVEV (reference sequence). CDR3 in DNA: TGTGCCAGCAGTTTAAGCGGGGGGCCCCCACGTACGCAGTATTTT. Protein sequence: CASSLSGGPPRTQYF.

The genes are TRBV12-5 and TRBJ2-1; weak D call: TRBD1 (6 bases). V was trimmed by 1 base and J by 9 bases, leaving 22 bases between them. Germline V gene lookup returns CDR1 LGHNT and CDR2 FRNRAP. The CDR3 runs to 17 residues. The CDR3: CASGLAPGSGEPGEQFF. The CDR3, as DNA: TGTGCTAGTGGTTTGGCCCCGGGGTCAGGGGAACCAGGTGAGCAGTTCTTC.

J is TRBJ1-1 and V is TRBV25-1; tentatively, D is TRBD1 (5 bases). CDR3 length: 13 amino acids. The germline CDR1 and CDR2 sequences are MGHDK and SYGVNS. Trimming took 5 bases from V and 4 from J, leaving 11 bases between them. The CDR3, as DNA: TGTGCCAGCAGTAGGCAGGGAGGCACTGAAGCTTTCTTT. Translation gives CASSRQGGTEAFF.

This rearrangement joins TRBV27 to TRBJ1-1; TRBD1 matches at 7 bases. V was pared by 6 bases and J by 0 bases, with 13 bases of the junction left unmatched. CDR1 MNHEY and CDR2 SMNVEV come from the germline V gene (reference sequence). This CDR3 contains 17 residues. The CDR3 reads CASRGQVFGFMNTEAFF. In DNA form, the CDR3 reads TGTGCCAGCAGAGGACAGGTTTTCGGGTTTATGAACACTGAAGCTTTCTTT.

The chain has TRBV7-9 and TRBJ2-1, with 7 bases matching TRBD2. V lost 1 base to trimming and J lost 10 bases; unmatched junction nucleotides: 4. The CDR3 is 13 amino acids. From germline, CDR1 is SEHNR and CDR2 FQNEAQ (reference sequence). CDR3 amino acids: CASSLGQGGEQFF. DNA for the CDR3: TGTGCCAGCAGCTTAGGGCAGGGAGGGGAGCAGTTCTTC.

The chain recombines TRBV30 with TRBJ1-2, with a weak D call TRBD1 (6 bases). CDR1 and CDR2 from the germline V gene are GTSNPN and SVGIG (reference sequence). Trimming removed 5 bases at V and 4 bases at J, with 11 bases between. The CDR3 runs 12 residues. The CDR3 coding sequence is TGTGCCTGGCGGACAGCCGCCTATGGCTACACCTTC. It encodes CAWRTAAYGYTF.

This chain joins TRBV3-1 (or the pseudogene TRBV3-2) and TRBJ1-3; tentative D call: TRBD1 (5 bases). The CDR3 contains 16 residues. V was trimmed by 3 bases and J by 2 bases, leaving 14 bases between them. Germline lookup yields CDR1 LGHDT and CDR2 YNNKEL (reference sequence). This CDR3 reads CASSHPGGVTGNTIYF. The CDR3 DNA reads TGTGCCAGCAGCCACCCAGGAGGGGTAACTGGAAACACCATATATTTT.

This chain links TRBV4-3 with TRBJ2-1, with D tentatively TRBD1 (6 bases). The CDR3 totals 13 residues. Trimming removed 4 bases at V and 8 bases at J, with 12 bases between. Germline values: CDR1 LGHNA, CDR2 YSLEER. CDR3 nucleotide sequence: TGCGCCAGCAGCCTCCTTAAGGGGGATGAGCAGTTCTTC. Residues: CASSLLKGDEQFF.

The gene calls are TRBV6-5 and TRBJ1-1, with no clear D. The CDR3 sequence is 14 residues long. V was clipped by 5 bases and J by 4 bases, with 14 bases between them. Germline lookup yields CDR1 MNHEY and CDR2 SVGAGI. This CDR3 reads CASSTPGSATEAFF. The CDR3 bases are TGTGCCAGCAGTACCCCGGGGTCGGCCACTGAAGCTTTCTTT.

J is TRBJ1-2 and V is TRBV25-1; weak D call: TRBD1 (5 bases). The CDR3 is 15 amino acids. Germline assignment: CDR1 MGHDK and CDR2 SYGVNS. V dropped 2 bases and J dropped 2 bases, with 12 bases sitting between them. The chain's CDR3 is CASSEGGKANYGYTF. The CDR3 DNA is TGTGCCAGCAGTGAAGGGGGGAAAGCGAACTATGGCTACACCTTC.

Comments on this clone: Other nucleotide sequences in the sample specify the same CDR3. CDR3 in DNA: TGTGCCAGCAGCTTAGATCGAGCAGGGGCCAACGTCCTGACTTTC. Protein: CASSLDRAGANVLTF. The chain uses TRBV11-2 and TRBJ2-6; no definite D call. Germline V lookup: CDR1 SGHAT, CDR2 FQNNGV. The V end was cut by 0 bases, the J end by 4 bases, with 7 bases between. This CDR3 spans 15 amino acids.

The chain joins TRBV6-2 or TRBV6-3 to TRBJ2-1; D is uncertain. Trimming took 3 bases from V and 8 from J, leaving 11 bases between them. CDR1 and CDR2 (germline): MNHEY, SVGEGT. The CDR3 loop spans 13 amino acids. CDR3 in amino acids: CASSYLPQDEQFF. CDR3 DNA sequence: TGTGCCAGCAGTTATCTGCCCCAGGATGAGCAGTTCTTC.

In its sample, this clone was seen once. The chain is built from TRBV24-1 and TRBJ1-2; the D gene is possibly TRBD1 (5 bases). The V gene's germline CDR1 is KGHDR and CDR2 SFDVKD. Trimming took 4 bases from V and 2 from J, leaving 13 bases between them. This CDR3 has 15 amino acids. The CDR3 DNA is TGTGCCACCAGTGACCCCCGGACACCAAACTATGGCTACACCTTC. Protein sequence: CATSDPRTPNYGYTF.

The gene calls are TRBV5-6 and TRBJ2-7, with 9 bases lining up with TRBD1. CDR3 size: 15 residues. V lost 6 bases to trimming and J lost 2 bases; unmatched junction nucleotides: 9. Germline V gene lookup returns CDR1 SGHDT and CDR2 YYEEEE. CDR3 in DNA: TGTGCCAGCACCGTGGGAGGACAGGGGACCTACGAGCAGTACTTC. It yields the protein CASTVGGQGTYEQYF.

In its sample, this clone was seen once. In nucleotides, the CDR3 is TGTGCCAGCAGCCAAGACAGTGCCAGGGTTGGAAACACCATATATTTT. The encoded protein is CASSQDSARVGNTIYF. The chain has TRBV4-2 and TRBJ1-3, with D possibly matching TRBD1 (5 bases). Germline V CDR1 and CDR2: LGHNA, YNFKEQ. This CDR3 has 16 residues. Deletions cut 0 bases from V and 3 bases from J, with 12 bases between.

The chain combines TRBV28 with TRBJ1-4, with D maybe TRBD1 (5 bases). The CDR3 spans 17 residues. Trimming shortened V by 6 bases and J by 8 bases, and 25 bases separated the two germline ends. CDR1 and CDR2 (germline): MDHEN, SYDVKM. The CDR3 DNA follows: TGTGCCAGCAGCAGACTTAAACCGGGCCCATCAGGGGAAAAACTGTTTTTT. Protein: CASSRLKPGPSGEKLFF. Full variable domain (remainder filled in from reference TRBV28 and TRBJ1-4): DVKVTQSSRYLVKRTGEKVFLECVQDMDHENMFWYRQDPGLGLRLIYFSYDVKMKEKGDIPEGYSVSREKKERFSLILESASTNQTSMYLCASSRLKPGPSGEKLFFGSGTQLSVL.

CDR3 in amino acids: CASSPNPGGGETQYF. The CDR3 DNA is TGTGCCAGCTCACCAAATCCAGGGGGAGGAGAGACCCAGTACTTC. The rearrangement uses TRBV18 and TRBJ2-5, with TRBD1 as a possible D gene (7 bases). The germline V gene encodes CDR1 KGHSH and CDR2 LQKENI. The V end was cut by 2 bases, the J end by 4 bases, with 14 bases between. The CDR3 sequence is 15 residues long.

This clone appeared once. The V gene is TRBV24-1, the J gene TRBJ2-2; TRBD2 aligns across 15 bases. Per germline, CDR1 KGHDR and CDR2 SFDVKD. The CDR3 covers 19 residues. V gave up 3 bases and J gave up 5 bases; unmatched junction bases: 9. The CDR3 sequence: CATSDVGLAGGSRTGELFF. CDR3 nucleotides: TGTGCCACCAGTGATGTGGGACTAGCGGGGGGATCGAGGACCGGGGAGCTGTTTTTT.

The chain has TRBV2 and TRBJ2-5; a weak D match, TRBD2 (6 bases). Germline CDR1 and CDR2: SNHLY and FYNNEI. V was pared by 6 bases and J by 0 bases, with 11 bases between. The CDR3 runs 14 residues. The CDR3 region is CASSGGNNQETQYF. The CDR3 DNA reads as TGTGCCAGCAGCGGAGGGAACAACCAAGAGACCCAGTACTTC.

CDR3 residues: CASSFLAGEGNEQFF. Here the CDR3 DNA reads TGTGCCAGCAGTTTCTTAGCGGGAGAAGGCAATGAGCAGTTCTTC. V and J are TRBV27 and TRBJ2-1, with TRBD2 matching over 9 bases. The J segment lost 6 bases and the V segment lost 3 bases, leaving 6 bases of the junction unmatched. Germline CDR1 reads MNHEY; CDR2 reads SMNVEV (reference sequence). There are 15 residues in the CDR3.

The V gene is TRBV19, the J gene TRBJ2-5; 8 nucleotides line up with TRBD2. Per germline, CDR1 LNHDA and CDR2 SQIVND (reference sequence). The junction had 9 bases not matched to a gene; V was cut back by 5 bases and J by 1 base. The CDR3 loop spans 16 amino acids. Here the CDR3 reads CASSSGELAVQETQYF. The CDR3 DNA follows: TGTGCCAGTAGTTCCGGGGAACTAGCGGTCCAAGAGACCCAGTACTTC.

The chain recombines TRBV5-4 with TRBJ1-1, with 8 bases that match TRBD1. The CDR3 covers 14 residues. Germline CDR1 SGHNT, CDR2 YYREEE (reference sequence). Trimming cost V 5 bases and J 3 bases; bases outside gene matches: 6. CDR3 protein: CASRKDRDDTEAFF. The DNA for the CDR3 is TGTGCCAGCAGGAAGGACAGGGACGACACTGAAGCTTTCTTT.

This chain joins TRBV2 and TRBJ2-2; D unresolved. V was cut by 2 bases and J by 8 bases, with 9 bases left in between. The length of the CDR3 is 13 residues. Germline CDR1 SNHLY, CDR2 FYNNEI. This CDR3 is CASSENLRGELFF. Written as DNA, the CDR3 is TGTGCCAGCAGTGAAAACCTTCGGGGGGAGCTGTTTTTT.

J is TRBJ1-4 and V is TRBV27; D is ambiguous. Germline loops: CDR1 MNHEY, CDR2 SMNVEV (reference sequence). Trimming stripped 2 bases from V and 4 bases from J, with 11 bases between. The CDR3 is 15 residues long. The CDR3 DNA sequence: TGTGCCAGCAGTTTAATCGGGGATAGTAATGAAAAACTGTTTTTT. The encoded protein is CASSLIGDSNEKLFF. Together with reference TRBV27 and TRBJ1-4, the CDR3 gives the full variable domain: EAQVTQNPRYLITVTGKKLTVTCSQNMNHEYMSWYRQDPGLGLRQIYYSMNVEVTDKGDVPEGYKVSRKEKRNFPLILESPSPNQTSLYFCASSLIGDSNEKLFFGSGTQLSVL.

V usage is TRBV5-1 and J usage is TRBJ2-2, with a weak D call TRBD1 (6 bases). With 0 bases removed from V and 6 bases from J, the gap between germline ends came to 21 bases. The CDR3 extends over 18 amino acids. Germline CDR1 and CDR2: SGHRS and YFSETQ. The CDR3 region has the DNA TGCGCCAGCAGCTTGGACAGGGTACGGAGAACGTGGGCCGGGGAGCTGTTTTTT. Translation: CASSLDRVRRTWAGELFF.